The present entry profiles one T cell receptor (beta chain) with its context. Its matching antigen is unknown. V was shortened by 2 bases and J by 1 base, with 11 bases between the two germline ends. The CDR3 is made up of 15 amino acids. Germline CDR1 MNHEY, CDR2 SMNVEV (reference sequence). Sequenced by immunoSEQ multiplex PCR; TCRdb stores in-frame clones only, minus some. There are approximately 68,000 clones in the sample; approximately 92% occur only once, and 10% lies in the top ten. This sample was included in a study of OX40 agonist ivuxolimab in advanced cancers. For the study at large: An anti-OX40 (CD134) antibody with agonistic activity, ivuxolimab, was administered to patients. Head and neck, renal cell, melanoma or hepatocellular carcinoma were the cancers that dose-escalation patients had. Study-level results: Low normalized T-cell clonal expansion also characterized some of the nonresponders. The antigens recognized by the expanded peripheral T cells, that is their antigen specificity, were not determined.

The source was CD4+ or CD8+ T cells sorted from blood, collected in a trial of the OX40 agonist ivuxolimab. This receptor was taken from an adult with an advanced solid tumor such as melanoma, head and neck, liver or kidney cancer. The rearrangement uses TRBV27 and TRBJ1-2; D is unresolved. The CDR3 sequence: CASSLSPGDNYGYTF. The DNA for the CDR3 is TGTGCCAGCAGTTTAAGTCCAGGAGATAACTATGGCTACACCTTC.